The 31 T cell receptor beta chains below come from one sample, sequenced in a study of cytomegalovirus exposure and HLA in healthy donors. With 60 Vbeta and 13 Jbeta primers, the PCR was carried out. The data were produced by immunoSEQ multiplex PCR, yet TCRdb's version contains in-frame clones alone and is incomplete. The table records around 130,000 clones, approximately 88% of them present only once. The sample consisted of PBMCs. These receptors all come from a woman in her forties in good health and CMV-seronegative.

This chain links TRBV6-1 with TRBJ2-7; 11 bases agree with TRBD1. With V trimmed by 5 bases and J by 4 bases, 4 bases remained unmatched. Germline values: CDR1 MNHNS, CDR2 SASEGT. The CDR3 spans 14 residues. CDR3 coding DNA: TGTGCCAGCAGTTGGACAGGGGGCCAGTACGAGCAGTACTTC. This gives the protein CASSWTGGQYEQYF.

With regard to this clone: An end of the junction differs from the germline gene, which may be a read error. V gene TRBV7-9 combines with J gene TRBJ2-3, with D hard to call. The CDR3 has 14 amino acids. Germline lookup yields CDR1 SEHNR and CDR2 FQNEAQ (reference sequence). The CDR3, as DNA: TGTTCCAGCAGCTTAGATCGTAGCACAGATACGCAGTATTTT. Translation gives CSSSLDRSTDTQYF. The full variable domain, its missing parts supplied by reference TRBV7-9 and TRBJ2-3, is DTGVSQNPRHKITKRGQNVTFRCDPISEHNRLYWYRQTLGQGPEFLTYFQNEAQLEKSRLLSDRFSAERPKGSFSTLEIQRTEQGDSAMYLCSSSLDRSTDTQYFGPGTRLTVL.

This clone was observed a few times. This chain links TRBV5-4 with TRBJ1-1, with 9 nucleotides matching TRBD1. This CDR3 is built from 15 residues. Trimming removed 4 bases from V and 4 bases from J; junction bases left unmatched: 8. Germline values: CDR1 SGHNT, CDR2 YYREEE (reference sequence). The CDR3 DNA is TGTGCCAGCAGCCCCCGGACAGGGGAGGGCACTGAAGCTTTCTTT. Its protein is CASSPRTGEGTEAFF.

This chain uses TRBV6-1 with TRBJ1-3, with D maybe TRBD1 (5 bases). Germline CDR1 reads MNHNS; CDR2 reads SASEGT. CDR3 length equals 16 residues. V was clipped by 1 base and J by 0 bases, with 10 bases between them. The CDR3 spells CASSEDRYYSGNTIYF. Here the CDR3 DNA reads TGTGCCAGCAGTGAAGACAGGTACTACTCTGGAAACACCATATATTTT.

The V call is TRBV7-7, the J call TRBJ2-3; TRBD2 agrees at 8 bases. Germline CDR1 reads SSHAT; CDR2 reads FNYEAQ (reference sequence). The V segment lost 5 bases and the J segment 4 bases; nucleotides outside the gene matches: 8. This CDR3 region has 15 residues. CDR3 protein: CASSPTVGGADTQYF. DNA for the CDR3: TGTGCCAGCAGCCCCACGGTCGGGGGGGCAGATACGCAGTATTTT.

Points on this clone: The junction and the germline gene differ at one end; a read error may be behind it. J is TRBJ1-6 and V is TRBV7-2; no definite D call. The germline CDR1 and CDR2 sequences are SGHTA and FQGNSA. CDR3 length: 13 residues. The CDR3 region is CASSLTLNSPLHF. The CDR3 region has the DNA TGTGCCAGCAGCTTGACTCTTAATTCCCCCCTCCACTTT.

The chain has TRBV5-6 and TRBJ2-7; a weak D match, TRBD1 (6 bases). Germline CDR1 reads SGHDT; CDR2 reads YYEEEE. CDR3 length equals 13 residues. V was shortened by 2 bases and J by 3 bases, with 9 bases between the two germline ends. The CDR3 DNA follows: TGTGCCAGCAGCTTAAACAGGGTCTACGAGCAGTACTTC. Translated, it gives CASSLNRVYEQYF.

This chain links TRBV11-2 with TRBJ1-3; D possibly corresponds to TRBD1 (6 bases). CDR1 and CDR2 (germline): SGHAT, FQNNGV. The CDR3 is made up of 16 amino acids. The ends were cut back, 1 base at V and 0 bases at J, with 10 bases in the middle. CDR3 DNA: TGTGCCAGCAGCTTAGCCCCGGACAGCTCTGGAAACACCATATATTTT. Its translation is CASSLAPDSSGNTIYF.

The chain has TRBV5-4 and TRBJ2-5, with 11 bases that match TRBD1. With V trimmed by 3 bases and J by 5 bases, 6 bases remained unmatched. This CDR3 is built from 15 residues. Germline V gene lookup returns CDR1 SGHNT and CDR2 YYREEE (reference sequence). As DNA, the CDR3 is TGTGCCAGCAGCTCAGGGACAGGGGGGTCGGAGACCCAGTACTTC. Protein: CASSSGTGGSETQYF.

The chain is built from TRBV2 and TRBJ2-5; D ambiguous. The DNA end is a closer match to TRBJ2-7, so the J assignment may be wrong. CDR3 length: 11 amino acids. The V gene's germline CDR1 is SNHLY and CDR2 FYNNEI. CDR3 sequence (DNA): TGTGCCAGCAAAGAGCCCTACGAGCAGTACTTC. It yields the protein CASKEPYEQYF.

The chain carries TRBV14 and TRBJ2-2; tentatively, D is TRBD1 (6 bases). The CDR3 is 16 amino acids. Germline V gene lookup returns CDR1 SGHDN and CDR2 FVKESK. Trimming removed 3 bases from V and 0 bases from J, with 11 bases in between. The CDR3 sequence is CASSHMRTANTGELFF. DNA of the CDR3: TGTGCCAGCAGCCATATGAGGACAGCGAACACCGGGGAGCTGTTTTTT.

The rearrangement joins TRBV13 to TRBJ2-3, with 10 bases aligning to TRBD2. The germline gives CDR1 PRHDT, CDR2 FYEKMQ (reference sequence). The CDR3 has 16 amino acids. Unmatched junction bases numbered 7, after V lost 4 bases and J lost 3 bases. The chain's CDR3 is CASSSMELAGTDTQYF. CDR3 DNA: TGTGCCAGCAGCTCTATGGAACTAGCGGGAACAGATACGCAGTATTTT.

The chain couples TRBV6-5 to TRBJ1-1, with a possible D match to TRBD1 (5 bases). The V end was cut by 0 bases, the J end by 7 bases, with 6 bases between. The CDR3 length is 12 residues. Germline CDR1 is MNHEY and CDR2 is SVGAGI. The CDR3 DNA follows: TGTGCCAGCAGTTACTCGCAGGGTGAAGCTTTCTTT. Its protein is CASSYSQGEAFF.

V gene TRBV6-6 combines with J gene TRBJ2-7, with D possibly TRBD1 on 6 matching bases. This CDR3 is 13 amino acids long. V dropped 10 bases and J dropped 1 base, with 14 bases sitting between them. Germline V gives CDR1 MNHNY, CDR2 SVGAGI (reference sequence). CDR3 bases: TGTGCCATCGCGAATACAGGGTCCTACGAGCAGTACTTC. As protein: CAIANTGSYEQYF.

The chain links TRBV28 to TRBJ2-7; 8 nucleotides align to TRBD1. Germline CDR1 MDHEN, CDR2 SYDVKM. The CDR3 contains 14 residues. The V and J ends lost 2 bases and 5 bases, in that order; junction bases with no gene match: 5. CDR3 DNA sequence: TGTGCCAGCAGTTTACCAGGGGGCTTACACGAGCAGTACTTC. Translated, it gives CASSLPGGLHEQYF.

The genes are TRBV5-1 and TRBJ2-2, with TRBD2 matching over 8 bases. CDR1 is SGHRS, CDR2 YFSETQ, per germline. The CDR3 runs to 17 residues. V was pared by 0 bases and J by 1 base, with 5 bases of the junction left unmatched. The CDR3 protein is CASSLGSGSQNTGELFF. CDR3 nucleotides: TGCGCCAGCAGCTTGGGAAGCGGGAGCCAGAACACCGGGGAGCTGTTTTTT.

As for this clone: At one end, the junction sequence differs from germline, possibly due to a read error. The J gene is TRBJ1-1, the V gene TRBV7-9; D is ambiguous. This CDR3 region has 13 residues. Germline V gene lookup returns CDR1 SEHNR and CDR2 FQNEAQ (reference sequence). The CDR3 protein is CSSSSSRGAEAFF. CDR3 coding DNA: TGTTCCAGCAGCTCTTCCAGAGGTGCTGAAGCTTTCTTT.

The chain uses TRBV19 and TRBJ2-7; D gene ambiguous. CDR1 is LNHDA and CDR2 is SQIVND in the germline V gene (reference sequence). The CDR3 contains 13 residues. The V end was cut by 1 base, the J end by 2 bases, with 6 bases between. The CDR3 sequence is CASSIASPYEQYF. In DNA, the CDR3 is TGTGCCAGTAGTATAGCCAGTCCCTACGAGCAGTACTTC.

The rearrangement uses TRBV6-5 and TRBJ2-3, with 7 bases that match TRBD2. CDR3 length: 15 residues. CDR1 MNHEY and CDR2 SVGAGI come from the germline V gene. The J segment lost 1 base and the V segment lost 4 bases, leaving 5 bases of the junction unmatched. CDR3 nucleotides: TGTGCCAGCAGTTTTAGCGGGTTTGGCACAGATACGCAGTATTTT. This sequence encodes CASSFSGFGTDTQYF.

The CDR3 protein is CASSNTGPNQPQHF. CDR3 nucleotide sequence: TGTGCCAGTTCGAATACAGGGCCCAATCAGCCCCAGCATTTT. This sequence joins TRBV6-1 and TRBJ1-5; weak D call: TRBD1 (6 bases). The germline V gene has CDR1 MNHNS and CDR2 SASEGT. Trimming took 9 bases from V and 3 from J, leaving 15 bases between them. The CDR3 loop spans 14 amino acids.

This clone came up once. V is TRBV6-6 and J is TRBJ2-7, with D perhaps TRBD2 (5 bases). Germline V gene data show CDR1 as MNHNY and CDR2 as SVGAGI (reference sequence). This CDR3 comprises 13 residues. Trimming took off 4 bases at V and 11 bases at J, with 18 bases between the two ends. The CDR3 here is CASSSPPGVQEYF. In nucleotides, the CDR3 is TGTGCCAGCAGTTCGCCACCCGGGGTTCAGGAGTACTTC.

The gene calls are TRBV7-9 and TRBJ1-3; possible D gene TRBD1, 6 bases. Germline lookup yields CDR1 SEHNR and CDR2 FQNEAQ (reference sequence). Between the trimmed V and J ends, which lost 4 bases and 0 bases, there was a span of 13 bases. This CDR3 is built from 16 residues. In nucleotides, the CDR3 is TGTGCCAGCAGCTCTCGGACAGCTACCTCTGGAAACACCATATATTTT. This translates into CASSSRTATSGNTIYF.

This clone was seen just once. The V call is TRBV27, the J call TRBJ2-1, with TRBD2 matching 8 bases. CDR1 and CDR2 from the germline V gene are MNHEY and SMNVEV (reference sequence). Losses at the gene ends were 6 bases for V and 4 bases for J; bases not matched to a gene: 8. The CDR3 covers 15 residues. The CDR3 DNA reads TGTGCCAGCAGCCCCACGGGAGGGGGGTACAATGAGCAGTTCTTC. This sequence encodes CASSPTGGGYNEQFF.

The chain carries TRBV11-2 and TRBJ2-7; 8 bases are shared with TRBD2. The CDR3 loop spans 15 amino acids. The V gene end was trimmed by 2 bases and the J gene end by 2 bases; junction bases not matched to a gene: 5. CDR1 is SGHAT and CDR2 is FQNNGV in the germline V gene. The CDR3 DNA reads TGTGCCAGCAGCTTAAGGGTAGCGGGAACCTACGAGCAGTACTTC. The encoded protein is CASSLRVAGTYEQYF.

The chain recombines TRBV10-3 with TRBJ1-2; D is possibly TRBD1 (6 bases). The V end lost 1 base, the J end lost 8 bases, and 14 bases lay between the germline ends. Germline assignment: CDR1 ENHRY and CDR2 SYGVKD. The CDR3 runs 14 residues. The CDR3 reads CAISELIGGGGYTF. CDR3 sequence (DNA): TGTGCCATCAGTGAGTTGATTGGGGGCGGCGGCTACACCTTC.

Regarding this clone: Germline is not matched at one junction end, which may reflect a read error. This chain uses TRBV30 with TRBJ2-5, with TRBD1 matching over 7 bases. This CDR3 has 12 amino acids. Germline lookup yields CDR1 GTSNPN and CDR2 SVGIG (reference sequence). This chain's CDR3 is CAWSRDREAQYF. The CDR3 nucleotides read TGTGCCTGGAGCCGGGACAGAGAGGCCCAGTACTTC.

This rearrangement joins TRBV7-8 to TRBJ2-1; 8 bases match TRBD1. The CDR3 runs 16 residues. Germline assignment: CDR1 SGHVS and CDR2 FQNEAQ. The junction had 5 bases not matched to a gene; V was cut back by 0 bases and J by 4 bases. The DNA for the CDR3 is TGTGCCAGCAGCTTAGCGGGGAGACAGGGGTACAATGAGCAGTTCTTC. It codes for CASSLAGRQGYNEQFF.

The CDR3 DNA reads TGTGCCAGCCGGACAGGCCTGACCTACGAGCAGTACTTC. Translating it yields CASRTGLTYEQYF. The chain couples TRBV27 to TRBJ2-5; 7 bases fit TRBD1. The DNA matches TRBJ2-7 better at its end, which makes the J call doubtful. This CDR3 is 13 amino acids long. CDR1 MNHEY and CDR2 SMNVEV come from the germline V gene (reference sequence).

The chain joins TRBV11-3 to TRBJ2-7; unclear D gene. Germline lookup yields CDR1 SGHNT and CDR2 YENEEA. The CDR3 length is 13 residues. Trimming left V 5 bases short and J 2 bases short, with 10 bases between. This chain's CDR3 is CASSRGAAYEQYF. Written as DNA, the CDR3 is TGTGCCAGCAGCAGAGGAGCAGCCTACGAGCAGTACTTC.

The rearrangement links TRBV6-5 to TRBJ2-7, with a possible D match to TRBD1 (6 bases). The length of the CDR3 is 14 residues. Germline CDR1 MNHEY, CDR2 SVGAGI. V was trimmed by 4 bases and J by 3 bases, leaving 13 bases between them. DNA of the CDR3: TGTGCCAGCAGTTCCCGGGACACCCGCTACGAGCAGTACTTC. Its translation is CASSSRDTRYEQYF.

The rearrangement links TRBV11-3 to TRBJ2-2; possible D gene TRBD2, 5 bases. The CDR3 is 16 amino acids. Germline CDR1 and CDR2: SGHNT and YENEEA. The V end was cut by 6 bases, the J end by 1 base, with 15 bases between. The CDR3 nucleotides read TGTGCCAGCAGTTCACCCTTAGCGTGGAACACCGGGGAGCTGTTTTTT. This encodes CASSSPLAWNTGELFF.